The 16 T cell receptor beta chains reported below all come from one sample, sequenced in a study of T cell responses to AZD1222 COVID-19 vaccine. Produced via immunoSEQ multiplex PCR; TCRdb's table is partial and in-frame only. Of nearly 55,000 clones in the sample, more than 70% were seen once. Specimen: peripheral blood, collected 28 days after the second AZD1222 dose. The source of these receptors is an adult who received the AZD1222 COVID-19 vaccine.

The V call is TRBV7-8, the J call TRBJ1-6, with D tentatively TRBD1 (6 bases). V was trimmed by 1 base and J by 12 bases, leaving 13 bases between them. This CDR3 region has 14 residues. Germline loops: CDR1 SGHVS, CDR2 FQNEAQ. This CDR3 is CASSLDEGVKPLHF. The CDR3 nucleotides are TGTGCCAGCAGCTTAGATGAGGGGGTAAAACCCCTCCACTTT.

This chain joins TRBV9 and TRBJ2-1, with D possibly TRBD2 on 5 matching bases. Germline V CDR1 and CDR2: SGDLS, YYNGEE. The CDR3 is made up of 15 amino acids. V shed 0 bases and J shed 6 bases, with 13 bases lying between them. CDR3 loop: CASSVAGSLGNEQFF. The CDR3 nucleotides read TGTGCCAGCAGCGTAGCGGGAAGCCTGGGCAATGAGCAGTTCTTC. The full variable domain, its missing parts supplied by reference TRBV9 and TRBJ2-1, is DSGVTQTPKHLITATGQRVTLRCSPRSGDLSVYWYQQSLDQGLQFLIQYYNGEERAKGNILERFSAQQFPDLHSELNLSSLELGDSALYFCASSVAGSLGNEQFFGPGTRLTVL.

The chain recombines TRBV27 with TRBJ2-2, with 8 bases lining up with TRBD1. The V gene end was trimmed by 5 bases and the J gene end by 2 bases; junction bases not matched to a gene: 7. Looked up from germline, CDR1 is MNHEY and CDR2 is SMNVEV (reference sequence). The CDR3 sequence is 16 residues long. The CDR3 coding sequence is TGTGCCAGCAGTCCTCAGGGGGCCATAAACACCGGGGAGCTGTTTTTT. This encodes CASSPQGAINTGELFF.

The chain couples TRBV2 to TRBJ1-2; D remains unclear. The CDR3 is 13 amino acids. V dropped 5 bases and J dropped 3 bases, with 10 bases sitting between them. Germline V lookup: CDR1 SNHLY, CDR2 FYNNEI. CDR3 protein: CASSPEGDYGYTF. The CDR3 bases are TGTGCCAGCAGTCCGGAGGGAGACTATGGCTACACCTTC.

The chain recombines TRBV7-9 with TRBJ2-7; D uncertain. V lost 1 base and J 1 base, leaving 8 bases between the germline ends. CDR3 size: 14 residues. CDR1 and CDR2 (germline): SEHNR, FQNEAQ (reference sequence). The CDR3: CASSLGRPSYEQYF. CDR3 DNA sequence: TGTGCCAGCAGCTTAGGTCGGCCATCCTACGAGCAGTACTTC.

This chain connects TRBV27 to TRBJ1-4; tentatively, D is TRBD1 (5 bases). CDR1 is MNHEY and CDR2 is SMNVEV in the germline V gene (reference sequence). The length of the CDR3 is 15 residues. V was pared by 7 bases and J by 5 bases, with 17 bases between. As DNA, the CDR3 is TGTGCCAGCAAGCCCTCCGCGGCAGGGAATGAAAAACTGTTTTTT. Translated: CASKPSAAGNEKLFF. Drawing the rest from reference TRBV27 and TRBJ1-4, the complete variable domain is EAQVTQNPRYLITVTGKKLTVTCSQNMNHEYMSWYRQDPGLGLRQIYYSMNVEVTDKGDVPEGYKVSRKEKRNFPLILESPSPNQTSLYFCASKPSAAGNEKLFFGSGTQLSVL.

V gene TRBV19 combines with J gene TRBJ1-6; D remains ambiguous. Trimming stripped 3 bases from V and 10 bases from J, with 7 bases between. CDR1 LNHDA and CDR2 SQIVND come from the germline V gene (reference sequence). The CDR3 sequence is 12 residues long. DNA of the CDR3: TGTGCCAGTAGTATCGGCGGCTCACCCCTCCACTTT. It is translated as CASSIGGSPLHF.

V is TRBV27 and J is TRBJ2-5; 8 bases agree with TRBD1. The germline V gene has CDR1 MNHEY and CDR2 SMNVEV (reference sequence). Trimming removed 8 bases from V and 5 bases from J; junction bases left unmatched: 13. The CDR3 is made up of 15 amino acids. CDR3 sequence: CASRTIGQGLETQYF. In nucleotides, the CDR3 is TGTGCCAGCCGCACGATAGGACAGGGCTTGGAGACCCAGTACTTC.

The genes are TRBV3-1 (or the pseudogene TRBV3-2) and TRBJ2-3, with D perhaps TRBD2 (6 bases). Germline CDR1 LGHDT, CDR2 YNNKEL (reference sequence). The CDR3 has 17 amino acids. V gave up 0 bases and J gave up 4 bases, with 17 bases separating them. CDR3 DNA: TGTGCCAGCAGCCAAGAGCCCCTAGCGACGGCGGCAGATACGCAGTATTTT. This encodes CASSQEPLATAADTQYF.

The rearrangement uses TRBV5-5 and TRBJ1-5; D call uncertain. V gave up 4 bases and J gave up 0 bases, with 11 bases separating them. The germline V gene has CDR1 SGHKS and CDR2 YYEKEE (reference sequence). The CDR3 sequence is 15 residues long. The CDR3 here is CASSPRGDSNQPQHF. The CDR3 region has the DNA TGTGCCAGCAGCCCCCGGGGAGATAGCAATCAGCCCCAGCATTTT.

This clone was seen just once. This chain joins TRBV18 and TRBJ2-1; TRBD2 matches 8 bases. V gave up 0 bases and J gave up 6 bases; unmatched junction bases: 1. Germline V gene lookup returns CDR1 KGHSH and CDR2 LQKENI. CDR3 length: 14 amino acids. The CDR3 loop is CASSPPSGTNEQFF. Here the CDR3 DNA reads TGTGCCAGCTCACCACCTAGCGGGACCAATGAGCAGTTCTTC.

J is TRBJ2-2 and V is TRBV7-2; 8 positions agree with TRBD1. The CDR3 is 17 amino acids. Losses at the gene ends were 6 bases for V and 1 base for J; bases not matched to a gene: 10. Germline loops: CDR1 SGHTA, CDR2 FQGNSA. The CDR3 DNA is TGTGCCAGCAGGAGAACCCGAGGACAGGGGAACACCGGGGAGCTGTTTTTT. Translating gives CASRRTRGQGNTGELFF. Variable domain in full (rest from reference TRBV7-2 and TRBJ2-2): GAGVSQSPSNKVTEKGKDVELRCDPISGHTALYWYRQSLGQGLEFLIYFQGNSAPDKSGLPSDRFSAERTGGSVSTLTIQRTQQEDSAVYLCASRRTRGQGNTGELFFGEGSRLTVL.

The V call is TRBV7-8, the J call TRBJ1-2; tentative D call: TRBD1 (6 bases). V lost 1 base, J lost 3 bases, and 15 bases lay in between. The CDR3 is 16 amino acids. In germline, CDR1 is SGHVS, CDR2 FQNEAQ. The CDR3 DNA is TGTGCCAGCAGCTTAGGCGGCGGCAGGGGTTACTATGGCTACACCTTC. It codes for CASSLGGGRGYYGYTF.

The rearrangement joins TRBV3-1 (or the pseudogene TRBV3-2) to TRBJ2-7, with D uncertain. The germline V and J ends were trimmed by 1 base and 3 bases, with 7 bases remaining between them. CDR1 LGHDT and CDR2 YNNKEL come from the germline V gene (reference sequence). The CDR3 has 13 amino acids. CDR3 sequence: CASSQGMGYEQYF. CDR3 nucleotide sequence: TGTGCCAGCAGCCAAGGGATGGGCTACGAGCAGTACTTC.

This chain connects TRBV29-1 to TRBJ1-2; D is uncertain. V lost 6 bases to trimming and J lost 0 bases, with 11 bases between them. CDR1 is SQVTM and CDR2 is ANQGSEA in the germline V gene. This CDR3 region has 13 residues. CDR3 sequence reads: CSVSHAANYGYTF. CDR3 nucleotide sequence: TGCAGCGTCTCTCATGCAGCTAACTATGGCTACACCTTC.

This clone was counted between two and nine times. The chain couples TRBV7-8 to TRBJ2-5, with 7 positions matching TRBD2. CDR3 length: 17 residues. CDR1 SGHVS and CDR2 FQNEAQ come from the germline V gene. V shed 2 bases, J shed 5 bases, and the junction held 14 bases outside the gene matches. The CDR3 spells CASSLMGGRETGETQYF. The CDR3 nucleotides are TGTGCCAGCAGCTTAATGGGAGGGCGGGAGACGGGTGAGACCCAGTACTTC.